This TCR beta chain is drawn from a study of blood T cell repertoires in COVID-19 (dated by TCRdb to the early 2020s). In the study overall: The collaborator samples originated in the United States, Italy and Spain and spanned the acute and convalescent phases of COVID-19. The material from the prospective study consisted of cDNA or gDNA derived from T cells, B-cell-depleted T cells, or PBMCs. The dataset comprised deeply sampled blood TCRbeta repertoires from subjects exposed to, actively infected with, or recovered from COVID-19. The repertoires were released in a freely available public database meant as a resource for research on the immune response to SARS-CoV-2. Samples came from the ongoing ImmuneRACE study (first 160 participants) plus 1,254 subjects from 6 global collaborators. A de-identified subject ID, COVID-19 status, age in years and sex were almost always included in the sample metadata. Where available, HLA class I and class II types were taken from metadata supplied by the sample provider and were not determined by assay-based typing.

Each collaborating institution followed its own protocols to collect whole blood in K2EDTA tubes. Collaborator samples were shipped for TCRbeta analysis as frozen whole blood, isolated PBMCs, or DNA extracted from either sample type. TCRbeta CDR3 regions were amplified from genomic DNA by means of the immunoSEQ Assay, a bias-controlled multiplex PCR. Processing in the source paper ran as follows. Within the assay, amplification of reference gene primers was used to estimate how many nucleated cells each sample contained. To quantify the absolute abundance of each unique TCRbeta CDR3 rearrangement, sequence reads were collapsed and filtered. Productive Simpson clonality was computed per sample as the square root of Simpson's diversity index over productive rearrangements. In TCRdb, the immuneACCESS table is reduced to in-frame sequences with V and J assigned. These tables do not hold every clone; where another copy was compared, an unresolved V gene accounts for under half, and the others remain unexplained. The V and J calls and clone size were taken over from that table, and D and trimming were inferred from the DNA. Counted in this sample were more than 80,000 clones; less than 90% of them appeared once. The ten largest make up more than 1.5% of the sample.

The investigation overall reported the following: The quantity of clinical and demographic metadata differed by source and by participant and was supplied without curation.

On this clone itself: Its recognized antigen is unknown. No qualities accompany the bases; no much larger clone lies one base away.

The clonotype comes from a man of 80 years or more with acute or convalescent COVID-19. Specimen: peripheral blood.

The DNA is TGTGCCAGCAGCCAAGCCCTAGGTGGGAATCAGCCCCAGCATTTT. It encodes CASSQALGGNQPQHF. In this chain, TRBV3-1 (or the pseudogene TRBV3-2) is recombined with TRBJ1-5, with the D gene not clear enough to name. The CDR3 runs 15 amino acids, cysteine and phenylalanine included. Only the CDR3 DNA stays, 45 bases, in frame from base 1. V is reduced by 1 base and J by 4 bases, leaving a spacing of 11 bases between them. The CDR1 and CDR2 encoded by the germline V gene (reference sequence) are LGHDT and YNNKEL.